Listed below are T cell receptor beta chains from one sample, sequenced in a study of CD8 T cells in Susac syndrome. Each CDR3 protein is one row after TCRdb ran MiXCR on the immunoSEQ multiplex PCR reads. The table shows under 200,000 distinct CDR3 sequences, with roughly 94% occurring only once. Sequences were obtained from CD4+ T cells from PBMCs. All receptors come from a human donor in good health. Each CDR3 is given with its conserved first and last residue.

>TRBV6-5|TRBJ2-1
CASKKQGDEQFF
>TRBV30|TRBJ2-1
CAWSVRLENNEQFF
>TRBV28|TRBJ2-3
CASRSLDTQYF
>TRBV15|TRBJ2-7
CATSRSVYSGYEQYF
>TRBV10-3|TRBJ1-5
CAISEAAGDQPQHF
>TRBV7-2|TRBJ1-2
CASSLFYGGYTF
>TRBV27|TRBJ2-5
CASSAYGLAGGPATETQYF
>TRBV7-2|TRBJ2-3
CASSPEASGGADTQYF
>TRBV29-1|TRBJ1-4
CSVGGNGKLFF
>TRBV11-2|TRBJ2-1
CASSSTSGFGTGNEQFF
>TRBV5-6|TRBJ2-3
CASSLDPTSGGAGDTQYF
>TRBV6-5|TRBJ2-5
CASSLRGRAYF
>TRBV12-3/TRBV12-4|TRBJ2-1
CASSPRTRGGFF
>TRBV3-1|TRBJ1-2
CASSQGIGAYTF
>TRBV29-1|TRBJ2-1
CSVDGGPRQFF
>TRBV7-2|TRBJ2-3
CASSGLAGGEQYF
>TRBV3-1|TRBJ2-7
CASSPGPGGGYEQYF
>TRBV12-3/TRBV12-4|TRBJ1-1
CASSLGAFGSNTEAFF
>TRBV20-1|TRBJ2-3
CSARGGSSTDTQYF
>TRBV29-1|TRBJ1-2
CSVDTPAYGYTF
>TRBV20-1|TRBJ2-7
CSARRGIHYEQYF
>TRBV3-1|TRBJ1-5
CASSRGLRQPQHF
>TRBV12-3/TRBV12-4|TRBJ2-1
CASSLWREQFF
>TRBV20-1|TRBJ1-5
CSAYTGDQPQHF
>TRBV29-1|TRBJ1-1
CSGIFGQGTEAFF
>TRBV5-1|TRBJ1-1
CASSYQNTEAFF
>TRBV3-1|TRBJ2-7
CASSQDSDEQYF
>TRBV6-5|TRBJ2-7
CASSDYRDRSYEQYF
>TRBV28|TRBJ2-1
CASSSTSGSNEQFF
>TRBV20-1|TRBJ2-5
CSAWGVETQYF
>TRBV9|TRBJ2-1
CASSFVGGSYNEQFF
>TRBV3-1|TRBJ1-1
CASSQEVQVVAFF
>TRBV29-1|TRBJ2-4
CSVDQGMDIQYF
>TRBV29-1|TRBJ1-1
CSVKRDRTKNTEAFF
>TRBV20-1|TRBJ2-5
CSAPGTSGGPLQETQYF
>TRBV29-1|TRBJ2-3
CSVAQGQGPDTQYF
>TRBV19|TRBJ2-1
CASSIDLIGLAGSYNEQFF
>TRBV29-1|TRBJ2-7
CSVLGRKAAEQYF
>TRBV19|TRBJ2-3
CASSIPPAGSKTDTQYF
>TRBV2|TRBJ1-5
CASSGQGNNQPQHF
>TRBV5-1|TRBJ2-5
CASSLGQGGETQYF
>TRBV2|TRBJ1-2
CASRSQGGYFF